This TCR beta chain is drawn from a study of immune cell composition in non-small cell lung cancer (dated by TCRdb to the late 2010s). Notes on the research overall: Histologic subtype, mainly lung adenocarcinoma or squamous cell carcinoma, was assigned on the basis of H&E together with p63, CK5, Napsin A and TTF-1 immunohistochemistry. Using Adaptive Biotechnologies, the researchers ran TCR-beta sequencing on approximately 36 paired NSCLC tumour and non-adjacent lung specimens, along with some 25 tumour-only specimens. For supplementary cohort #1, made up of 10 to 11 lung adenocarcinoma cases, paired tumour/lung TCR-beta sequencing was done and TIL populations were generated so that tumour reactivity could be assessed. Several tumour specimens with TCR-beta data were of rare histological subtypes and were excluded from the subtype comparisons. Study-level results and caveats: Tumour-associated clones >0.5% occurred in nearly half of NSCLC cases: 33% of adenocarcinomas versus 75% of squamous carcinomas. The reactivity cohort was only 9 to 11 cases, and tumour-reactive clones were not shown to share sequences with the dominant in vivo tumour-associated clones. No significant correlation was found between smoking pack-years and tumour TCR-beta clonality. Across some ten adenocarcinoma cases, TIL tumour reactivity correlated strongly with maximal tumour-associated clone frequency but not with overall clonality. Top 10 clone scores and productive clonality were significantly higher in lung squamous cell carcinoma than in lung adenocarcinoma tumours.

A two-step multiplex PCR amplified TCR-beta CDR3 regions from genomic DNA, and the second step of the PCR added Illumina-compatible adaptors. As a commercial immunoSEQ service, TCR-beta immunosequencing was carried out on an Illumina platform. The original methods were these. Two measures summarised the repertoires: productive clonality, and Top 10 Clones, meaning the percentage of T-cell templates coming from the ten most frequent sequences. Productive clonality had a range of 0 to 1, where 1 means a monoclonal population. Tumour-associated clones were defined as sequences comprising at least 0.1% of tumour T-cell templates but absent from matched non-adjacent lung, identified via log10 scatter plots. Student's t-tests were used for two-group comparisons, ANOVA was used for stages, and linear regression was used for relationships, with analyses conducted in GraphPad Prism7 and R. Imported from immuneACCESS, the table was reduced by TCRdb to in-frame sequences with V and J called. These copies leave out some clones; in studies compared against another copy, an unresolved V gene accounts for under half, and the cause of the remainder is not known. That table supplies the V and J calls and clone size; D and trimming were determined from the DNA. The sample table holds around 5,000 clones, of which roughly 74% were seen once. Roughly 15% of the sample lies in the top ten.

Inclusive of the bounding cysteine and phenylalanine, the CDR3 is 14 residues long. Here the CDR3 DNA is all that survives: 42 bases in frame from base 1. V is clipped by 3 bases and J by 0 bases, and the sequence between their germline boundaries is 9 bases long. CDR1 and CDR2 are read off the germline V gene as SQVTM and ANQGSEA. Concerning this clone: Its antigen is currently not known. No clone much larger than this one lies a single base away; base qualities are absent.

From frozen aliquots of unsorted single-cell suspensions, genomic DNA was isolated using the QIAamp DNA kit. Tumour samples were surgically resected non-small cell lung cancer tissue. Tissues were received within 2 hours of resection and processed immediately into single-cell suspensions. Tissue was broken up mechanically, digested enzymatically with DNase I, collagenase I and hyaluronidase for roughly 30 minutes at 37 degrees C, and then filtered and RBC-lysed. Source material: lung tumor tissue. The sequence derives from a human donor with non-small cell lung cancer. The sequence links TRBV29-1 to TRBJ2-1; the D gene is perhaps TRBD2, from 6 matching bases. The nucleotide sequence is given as TGCAGCGTTGAGCGGGACTCCTCCTACAATGAGCAGTTCTTC. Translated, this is CSVERDSSYNEQFF.